A single T cell receptor beta chain is shown here with its context. This sample stems from a study of shared clonotypes between healthy human individuals. The assay was immunoSEQ multiplex PCR, and TCRdb's table has in-frame clones only and misses some. The sample contains 1.5 million to 2.5 million clones, approximately 95% of which appear only once. Naive CD8 cells comprised CD45RO-negative, CCR7-positively selected cells, excluding terminally differentiated effector memory CD45RA+ cells. The sequence came from a man between 18 and 35 years old in good health. Sample: naive CD8+ T cells sorted from blood.

CDR3 sequence reads: CASSVEEGRLAGTDTQYF. CDR3 bases: TGTGCCAGCAGCGTAGAGGAGGGGAGACTAGCGGGCACAGATACGCAGTATTTT. V gene TRBV9 combines with J gene TRBJ2-3, with 9 bases identical to TRBD2. The CDR3 extends over 18 amino acids. Germline CDR1 SGDLS, CDR2 YYNGEE. Trimming removed 0 bases from V and 1 base from J; junction bases left unmatched: 9.